The rows below give T cell receptor beta chains drawn from one sample of a study of T-cell reconstitution after alpha-beta-depleted transplantation in children. Via MiXCR, TCRdb re-called the PCR reads, giving one row per CDR3 protein. The sample lists 180,000 or so distinct CDR3 sequences; 5% to 7.5% were seen once. Sequenced material: PBMCs, taken before TCRalphabeta/CD19-depleted stem cell transplant. Receptors originate from a girl younger than two with combined immunodeficiency, due to receive a stem cell transplant. CDR3s include the opening cysteine and the closing phenylalanine or tryptophan. D genes are given only for firm matches. Clone size is given for some rows only: seen once, a few or many times, or a class if the clone is expanded.

CDR3 DNA: TGTGCCAGCAGCTTAACTGTCGGGCTGAATGAGCAGTTCTTC
CDR3 protein: CASSLTVGLNEQFF
J gene: TRBJ2-1
V gene: TRBV7-3
clone size: -
D gene: -

CDR3 DNA: TGTGCCAGCAGCGTGGGACAGGGGCACTACGAGCAGTACTTC
CDR3 protein: CASSVGQGHYEQYF
J gene: TRBJ2-7
V gene: TRBV9
clone size: many
D gene: TRBD1

CDR3 DNA: TGTGCCAGCAGCCAAAGACAGGGTATGCACAATGAGCAGTTCTTC
CDR3 protein: CASSQRQGMHNEQFF
J gene: TRBJ2-1
V gene: TRBV7-9
clone size: many
D gene: TRBD1

CDR3 DNA: TGCAGCGTTGATTCGCGGGGGGTCTACAATGAGCAGTTCTTC
CDR3 protein: CSVDSRGVYNEQFF
J gene: TRBJ2-1
V gene: TRBV29-1
clone size: many
D gene: TRBD2

CDR3 DNA: TGCAGTGCTAGTAGTCCTAGCCGCACAGATACGCAGTATTTT
CDR3 protein: CSASSPSRTDTQYF
J gene: TRBJ2-3
V gene: TRBV20-1
clone size: many
D gene: -

CDR3 DNA: TGCAGCGTTTCATCCAGGGCCTATGGCTACACCTTC
CDR3 protein: CSVSSRAYGYTF
J gene: TRBJ1-2
V gene: TRBV29-1
clone size: many
D gene: -

CDR3 DNA: TGTGCCAGCCGAATGAACACTGAAGCTTTCTTT
CDR3 protein: CASRMNTEAFF
J gene: TRBJ1-1
V gene: TRBV27
clone size: many
D gene: -

CDR3 DNA: TGTGCCAGCAGCCTTGGGGACACAAGCTCCTACGAGCAGTACTTC
CDR3 protein: CASSLGDTSSYEQYF
J gene: TRBJ2-7
V gene: TRBV7-6
clone size: many
D gene: -

CDR3 DNA: TGCAGTGCTATTTATGGCGGGCCGAACACCGGGGAGCTGTTTTTT
CDR3 protein: CSAIYGGPNTGELFF
J gene: TRBJ2-2
V gene: TRBV20-1
clone size: many
D gene: -

CDR3 DNA: TGTGCCAGCAGTTACTTGCGGGAGTCTTACGAGCAGTACTTC
CDR3 protein: CASSYLRESYEQYF
J gene: TRBJ2-7
V gene: TRBV6-2/TRBV6-3
clone size: many
D gene: TRBD2

CDR3 DNA: TGCAGCGCCCGAGGGCAGGGGGCAGAGACCCAGTACTTC
CDR3 protein: CSARGQGAETQYF
J gene: TRBJ2-5
V gene: TRBV29-1
clone size: many
D gene: TRBD1

CDR3 DNA: TGTGCCAGCAGTTTAATGCCCCATAATCAGCCCCAGCATTTT
CDR3 protein: CASSLMPHNQPQHF
J gene: TRBJ1-5
V gene: TRBV28
clone size: many
D gene: -

CDR3 DNA: TGTGCCAGCAGGACACTAAGCGGGAGGGGAACCTACAATGAGCAGTTCTTC
CDR3 protein: CASRTLSGRGTYNEQFF
J gene: TRBJ2-1
V gene: TRBV28
clone size: many
D gene: TRBD2

CDR3 DNA: TGTGCCAGCAGCCCCCCCGGGACAGGGGGCCGGTACGAGCAGTACTTC
CDR3 protein: CASSPPGTGGRYEQYF
J gene: TRBJ2-7
V gene: TRBV9
clone size: many
D gene: TRBD1

CDR3 DNA: TGTGCCAGCAGCATACCCAGGGGACTAGCGGCACAAGAGACCCAGTACTTC
CDR3 protein: CASSIPRGLAAQETQYF
J gene: TRBJ2-5
V gene: TRBV11-3
clone size: many
D gene: TRBD2

CDR3 DNA: TGTGCCAGCAGCCAAGGGGGAGCGGGGGGGGCAGATACGCAGTATTTT
CDR3 protein: CASSQGGAGGADTQYF
J gene: TRBJ2-3
V gene: TRBV4-2
clone size: once
D gene: TRBD2

CDR3 DNA: TGCAGTGCTAGAACTAGCGGGGGGGCCCACGAGCAGTACTTC
CDR3 protein: CSARTSGGAHEQYF
J gene: TRBJ2-7
V gene: TRBV20-1
clone size: many
D gene: TRBD2

CDR3 DNA: TGTGCCAGCAGCTTCGCAGGCTTCTCCTACGAGCAGTACTTC
CDR3 protein: CASSFAGFSYEQYF
J gene: TRBJ2-7
V gene: TRBV5-8
clone size: -
D gene: -

CDR3 DNA: TGCAGTGCTAGAGATCGAAGGTTGTCGGGCAATCAGCCCCAGCATTTT
CDR3 protein: CSARDRRLSGNQPQHF
J gene: TRBJ1-5
V gene: TRBV20-1
clone size: many
D gene: -

CDR3 DNA: TGTGCCAGCAGTGAATCTCTCGTCGCGGCTAGGTGGGAGACCCAGTACTTC
CDR3 protein: CASSESLVAARWETQYF
J gene: TRBJ2-5
V gene: TRBV2
clone size: many
D gene: -

CDR3 DNA: TGTGCCAGCAAAACTACCGGGACAGGGTTGAATGAGCAGTTCTTC
CDR3 protein: CASKTTGTGLNEQFF
J gene: TRBJ2-1
V gene: TRBV28
clone size: many
D gene: TRBD1

CDR3 DNA: TGTGCCAGCAGTTTAAGCGACGGGCTAAGCTACAATGAGCAGTTCTTC
CDR3 protein: CASSLSDGLSYNEQFF
J gene: TRBJ2-1
V gene: TRBV28
clone size: -
D gene: -

CDR3 DNA: TGTGCCAGCAGCCCACGGGGGCGCTCCTACGAGCAGTACTTC
CDR3 protein: CASSPRGRSYEQYF
J gene: TRBJ2-7
V gene: TRBV7-2
clone size: many
D gene: -

CDR3 DNA: TGTGCCAGCAGTTACGGGAGGGGCACTGAAGCTTTCTTT
CDR3 protein: CASSYGRGTEAFF
J gene: TRBJ1-1
V gene: TRBV6-2/TRBV6-3
clone size: many
D gene: -